This T cell receptor beta chain was sequenced in a study of blood T cell repertoires in COVID-19. Turning to the study itself: Donors in the United States, Italy and Spain gave samples during acute or convalescent COVID-19.

Authors' data handling: The authors estimated nucleated cell counts from reference gene primer amplification. Sequencing was performed with immunoSEQ multiplex PCR; in TCRdb, only in-frame clones are kept and a portion is missing. That table furnishes V, J and clone size, whereas the DNA furnished D and trimming. The table records more than 300,000 clones, approximately 88% of them present only once. Enrolled during active infection, Seattle patients were then followed longitudinally. V lost 4 bases to trimming and J lost 2 bases, with 17 bases between them. The CDR3 loop spans 16 amino acids. CDR1 is ENHRY, CDR2 SYGVKD, per germline.

The gene calls are TRBV10-3 and TRBJ1-1, with a possible D match to TRBD1 (5 bases). This clonotype was sampled from a woman aged 25-40 years with COVID-19, enrolled during active disease. Sequenced: peripheral blood. The CDR3 nucleotides are TGTGCCATCAGTGGAGGTGCTGGGGGAGGCAACACTGAAGCTTTCTTT. Its protein is CAISGGAGGGNTEAFF.